A single sample is the source of the 11 T cell receptor beta chains below, sequenced in a study of shared clonotypes between healthy human individuals. As defined, naive CD8 cells were CD45RO-negative and positively selected for CCR7, with terminally differentiated effector memory CD45RA+ cells excluded. Repertoires were generated with immunoSEQ multiplex PCR, while TCRdb's copy carries only in-frame clones and drops some. The data hold nearly 2 million clones, with roughly 95% observed a single time. Source material: naive CD8+ T cells sorted from blood. The origin of the receptors is a man in his late teens or twenties in good health.

The rearrangement links TRBV5-1 to TRBJ2-7, with TRBD2 matching over 14 bases. The CDR3 is 19 amino acids. V was clipped by 0 bases and J by 5 bases; unmatched bases: 13. Germline V gene sequence: CDR1 SGHRS, CDR2 YFSETQ. The CDR3 here is CASSLGTLGLAGGKDEQYF. The CDR3 DNA follows: TGCGCCAGCAGCTTGGGGACCTTAGGACTAGCGGGAGGAAAGGACGAGCAGTACTTC.

This sequence joins TRBV7-9 and TRBJ2-6, with D possibly TRBD1 on 6 matching bases. The CDR3 consists of 15 residues. Germline V gives CDR1 SEHNR, CDR2 FQNEAQ (reference sequence). With 5 bases removed from V and 1 base from J, the gap between germline ends came to 9 bases. The CDR3 nucleotides are TGTGCCAGCAGCGGCCAGGGGTCTGGGGCCAACGTCCTGACTTTC. This encodes CASSGQGSGANVLTF.

The chain couples TRBV11-2 to TRBJ2-1; no clear D. Germline V gene lookup returns CDR1 SGHAT and CDR2 FQNNGV. V was clipped by 1 base and J by 5 bases, with 12 bases between them. The CDR3 totals 15 residues. The CDR3 nucleotides read TGTGCCAGCAGCTTAGCAGAACTTCTAAACAATGAGCAGTTCTTC. This gives the protein CASSLAELLNNEQFF.

The chain joins TRBV7-9 to TRBJ1-2; D possibly corresponds to TRBD1 (6 bases). CDR3 size: 14 residues. Germline values: CDR1 SEHNR, CDR2 FQNEAQ (reference sequence). Trimming left V 4 bases short and J 8 bases short, with 17 bases between. This CDR3 is CASSYDAGGRGYTF. For the CDR3, the DNA is TGTGCCAGCAGCTACGACGCCGGGGGGCGGGGCTACACCTTC. Full variable domain (remainder filled in from reference TRBV7-9 and TRBJ1-2): DTGVSQNPRHKITKRGQNVTFRCDPISEHNRLYWYRQTLGQGPEFLTYFQNEAQLEKSRLLSDRFSAERPKGSFSTLEIQRTEQGDSAMYLCASSYDAGGRGYTFGSGTRLTVV.

J is TRBJ1-4 and V is TRBV27; D is uncertain. Germline V gene sequence: CDR1 MNHEY, CDR2 SMNVEV (reference sequence). The CDR3 length is 11 residues. V was clipped by 6 bases and J by 7 bases, with 6 bases between them. CDR3 loop: CASRWGEKLFF. The CDR3 DNA reads TGTGCCAGCAGATGGGGTGAAAAACTGTTTTTT.

The chain carries TRBV5-6 and TRBJ1-2; D perhaps matches TRBD1 (6 bases). The CDR3 length is 11 residues. V was clipped by 4 bases and J by 8 bases, with 9 bases between them. Germline V gives CDR1 SGHDT, CDR2 YYEEEE. The CDR3 coding sequence is TGTGCCAGCAGCGCAACAGGGGGCTACACCTTC. This sequence encodes CASSATGGYTF.

The rearrangement links TRBV5-6 to TRBJ2-7; D is ambiguous. The CDR3 has 10 residues. V was cut by 7 bases and J by 5 bases, with 7 bases left in between. CDR1 is SGHDT and CDR2 is YYEEEE in the germline V gene. This CDR3 is CASGLNEQYF. The CDR3 DNA reads TGTGCCAGCGGGTTAAACGAGCAGTACTTC.

The V gene is TRBV27, the J gene TRBJ1-2; the match to TRBD1 covers 8 bases. V trimming: 2 bases; J trimming: 8 bases; junction bases outside the gene matches: 4. Germline V CDR1 and CDR2: MNHEY, SMNVEV (reference sequence). CDR3 length: 13 residues. The DNA of the CDR3 is TGTGCCAGCAGTTTAGGGACAGGAAACGGCTACACCTTC. Its translation is CASSLGTGNGYTF.

The chain uses TRBV25-1 and TRBJ1-1; D gene unclear. This CDR3 is built from 15 residues. V gave up 1 base and J gave up 1 base, with 10 bases separating them. Germline CDR1 MGHDK, CDR2 SYGVNS. CDR3 loop: CASSEFGVGNTEAFF. CDR3 bases: TGTGCCAGCAGTGAATTTGGGGTGGGGAACACTGAAGCTTTCTTT. Variable domain in full (rest from reference TRBV25-1 and TRBJ1-1): EADIYQTPRYLVIGTGKKITLECSQTMGHDKMYWYQQDPGMELHLIHYSYGVNSTEKGDLSSESTVSRIRTEHFPLTLESARPSHTSQYLCASSEFGVGNTEAFFGQGTRLTVV.

This chain connects TRBV6-5 to TRBJ1-1; D not resolved. This CDR3 is built from 13 residues. The V gene's germline CDR1 is MNHEY and CDR2 SVGAGI. Deletions cut 6 bases from V and 0 bases from J, with 8 bases between. The CDR3 reads CASSNGLNTEAFF. Here the CDR3 DNA reads TGTGCCAGCAGCAACGGACTGAACACTGAAGCTTTCTTT.

The chain has TRBV5-6 and TRBJ1-4; TRBD1 aligns across 8 bases. The germline gives CDR1 SGHDT, CDR2 YYEEEE. Trimming removed 4 bases from V and 8 bases from J; junction bases left unmatched: 10. This CDR3 comprises 15 residues. The CDR3 nucleotides read TGTGCCAGCAGCCCCCAGGGGGCGGTAGGGGAAAAACTGTTTTTT. This encodes CASSPQGAVGEKLFF. The full variable domain, with the rest looked up from reference TRBV5-6 and TRBJ1-4, is DAGVTQSPTHLIKTRGQQVTLRCSPKSGHDTVSWYQQALGQGPQFIFQYYEEEERQRGNFPDRFSGHQFPNYSSELNVNALLLGDSALYLCASSPQGAVGEKLFFGSGTQLSVL.